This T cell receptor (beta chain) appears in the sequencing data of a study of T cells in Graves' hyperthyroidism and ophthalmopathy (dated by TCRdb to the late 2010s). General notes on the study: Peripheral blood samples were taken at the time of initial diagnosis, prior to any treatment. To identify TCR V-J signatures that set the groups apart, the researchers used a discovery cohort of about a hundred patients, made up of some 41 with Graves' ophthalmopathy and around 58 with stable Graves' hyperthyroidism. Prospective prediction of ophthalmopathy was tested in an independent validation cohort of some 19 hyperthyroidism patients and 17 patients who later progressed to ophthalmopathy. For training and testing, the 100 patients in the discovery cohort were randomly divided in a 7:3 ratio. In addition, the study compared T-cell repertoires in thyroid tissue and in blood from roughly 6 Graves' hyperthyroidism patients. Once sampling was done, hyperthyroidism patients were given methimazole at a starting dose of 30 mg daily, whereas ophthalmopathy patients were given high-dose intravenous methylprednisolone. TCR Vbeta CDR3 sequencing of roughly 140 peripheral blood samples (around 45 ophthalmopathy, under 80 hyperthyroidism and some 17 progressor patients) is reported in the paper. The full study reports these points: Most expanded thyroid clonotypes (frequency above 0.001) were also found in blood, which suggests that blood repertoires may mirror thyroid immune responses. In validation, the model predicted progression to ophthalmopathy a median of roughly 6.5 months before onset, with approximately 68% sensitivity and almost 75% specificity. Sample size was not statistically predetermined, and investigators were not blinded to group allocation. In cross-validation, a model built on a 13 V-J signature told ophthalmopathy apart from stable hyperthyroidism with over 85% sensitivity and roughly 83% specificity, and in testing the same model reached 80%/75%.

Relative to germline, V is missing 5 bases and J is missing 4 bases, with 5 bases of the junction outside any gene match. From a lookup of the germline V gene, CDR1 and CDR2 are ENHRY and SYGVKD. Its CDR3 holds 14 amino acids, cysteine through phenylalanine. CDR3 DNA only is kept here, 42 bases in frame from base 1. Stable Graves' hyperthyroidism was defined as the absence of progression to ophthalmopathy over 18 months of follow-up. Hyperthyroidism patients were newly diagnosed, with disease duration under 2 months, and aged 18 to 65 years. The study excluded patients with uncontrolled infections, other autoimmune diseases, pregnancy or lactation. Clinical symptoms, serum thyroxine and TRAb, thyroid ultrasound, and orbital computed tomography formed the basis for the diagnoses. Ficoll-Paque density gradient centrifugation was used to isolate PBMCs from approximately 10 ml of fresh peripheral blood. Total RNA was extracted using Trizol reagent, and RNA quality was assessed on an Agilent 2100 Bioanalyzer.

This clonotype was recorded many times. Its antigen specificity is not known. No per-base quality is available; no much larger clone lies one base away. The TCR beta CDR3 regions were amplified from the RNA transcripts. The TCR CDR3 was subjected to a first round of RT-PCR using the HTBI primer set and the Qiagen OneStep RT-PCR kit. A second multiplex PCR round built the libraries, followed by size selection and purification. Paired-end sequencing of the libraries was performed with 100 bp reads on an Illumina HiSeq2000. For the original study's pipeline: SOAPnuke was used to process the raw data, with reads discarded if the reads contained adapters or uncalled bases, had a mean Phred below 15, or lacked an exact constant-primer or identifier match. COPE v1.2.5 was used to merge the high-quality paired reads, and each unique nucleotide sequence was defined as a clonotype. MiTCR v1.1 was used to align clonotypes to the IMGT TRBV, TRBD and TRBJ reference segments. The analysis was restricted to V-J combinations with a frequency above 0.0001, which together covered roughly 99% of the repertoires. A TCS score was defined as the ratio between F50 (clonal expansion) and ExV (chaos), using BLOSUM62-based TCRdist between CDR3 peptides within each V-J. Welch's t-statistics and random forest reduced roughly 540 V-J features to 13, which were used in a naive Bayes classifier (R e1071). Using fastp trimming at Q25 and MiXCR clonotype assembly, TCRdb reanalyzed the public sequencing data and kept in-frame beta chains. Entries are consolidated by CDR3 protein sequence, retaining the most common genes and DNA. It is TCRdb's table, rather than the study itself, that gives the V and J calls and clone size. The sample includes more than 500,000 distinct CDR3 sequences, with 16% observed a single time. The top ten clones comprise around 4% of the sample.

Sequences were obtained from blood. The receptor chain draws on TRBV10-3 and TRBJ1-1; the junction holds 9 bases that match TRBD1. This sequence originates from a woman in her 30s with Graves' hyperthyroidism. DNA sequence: TGTGCCATCAGTCCGACAGGGGGAGGCACTGAAGCTTTCTTT. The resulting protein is CAISPTGGGTEAFF.